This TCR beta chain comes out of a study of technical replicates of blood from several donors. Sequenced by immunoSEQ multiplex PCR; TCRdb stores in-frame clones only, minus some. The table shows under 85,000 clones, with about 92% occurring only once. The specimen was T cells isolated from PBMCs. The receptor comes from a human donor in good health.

In nucleotides, the CDR3 is TGTGCCAGCAGCGTGAGACTATCCACAGATACGCAGTATTTT. It translates to CASSVRLSTDTQYF. The chain employs TRBV9 and TRBJ2-3, with D possibly being TRBD2 (5 bases). This CDR3 is 14 amino acids long. Germline V gene data show CDR1 as SGDLS and CDR2 as YYNGEE. Trimming pared 2 bases from V and 2 bases from J, leaving 9 bases between.